This is a list of T cell receptor beta chains from one sample in a study of Ad26.COV2.S vaccination and SARS-CoV-2 variants. The assay was immunoSEQ multiplex PCR, and TCRdb's table has in-frame clones only and misses some. Counted here are 350,000 to 500,000 clones, 89% occurring once; the ten biggest clones make up 2.5% to 3%. Sequencing was performed on peripheral blood, taken in a trial of Ad26.COV2.S vaccine versus placebo. The receptors stem from a person between 18 and 65 years old who received the Ad26.COV2.S COVID-19 vaccine or a placebo. Each CDR3 is given with its conserved first and last residue. A D gene is named only where the DNA matches it firmly. Clone size is not always given. Where it is, it says once, few, many or a class for expanded clones.

cdr3_aa,cdr3_nt,v_call,j_call,d_call,clone_size
CASSQPTHRPEAFF,TGCGCCAGCAGCCAGCCCACGCATAGGCCTGAAGCTTTCTTT,TRBV4-1,TRBJ1-1,.,once
CASSIGWGSSGNTIYF,TGCGCCAGCAGCATAGGCTGGGGGAGCTCTGGAAACACCATATATTTT,TRBV5-1,TRBJ1-3,.,.
CASSHRLGGRPGELFF,TGCGCCAGCAGCCACCGCCTCGGGGGGCGTCCCGGGGAGCTGTTTTTT,TRBV4-1,TRBJ2-2,.,.
CASSPFFAGGSDTQYF,TGTGCCAGCAGCCCTTTTTTCGCGGGAGGGTCGGATACGCAGTATTTT,TRBV3-1/TRBV3-2,TRBJ2-3,TRBD2,.
CASSLLASTDTQYF,TGCGCCAGCAGCTTGCTGGCTAGCACAGATACGCAGTATTTT,TRBV5-1,TRBJ2-3,.,.
CASSQEGIGNQPQHF,TGCGCCAGCAGCCAAGAGGGTATCGGCAATCAGCCCCAGCATTTT,TRBV4-3,TRBJ1-5,.,once
CASSLQGSWVGGNQPQHF,TGTGCCAGCAGTCTACAGGGAAGCTGGGTGGGGGGCAATCAGCCCCAGCATTTT,TRBV6-2/TRBV6-3,TRBJ1-5,.,few
CASSPLSRGTEAFF,TGTGCCAGCAGCCCGCTTTCCAGGGGGACTGAAGCTTTCTTT,TRBV7-9,TRBJ1-1,TRBD1,.
CASSFMGQGRNQPQHF,TGTGCCAGCAGCTTTATGGGACAGGGGAGGAATCAGCCCCAGCATTTT,TRBV5-4,TRBJ1-5,TRBD1,.
CASSLEGFSQETQYF,TGCGCCAGCAGCTTGGAAGGTTTCAGCCAAGAGACCCAGTACTTC,TRBV5-1,TRBJ2-5,.,once
CASSPRDSGQPQHF,TGCGCCAGCAGCCCCCGGGACAGTGGACAGCCCCAGCATTTT,TRBV4-1,TRBJ1-5,TRBD1,.
CASSLDSSYNEQFF,TGTGCCAGCAGCTTGGATAGCTCCTACAATGAGCAGTTCTTC,TRBV7-3,TRBJ2-1,.,once
CASRKNGAGNEKLFF,TGTGCCAGCAGGAAAAACGGTGCGGGTAATGAAAAACTGTTTTTT,TRBV28,TRBJ1-4,.,.
CATSVWGTSTDTQYF,TGTGCCACCAGTGTCTGGGGAACTAGCACAGATACGCAGTATTTT,TRBV24-1,TRBJ2-3,.,.
CASGGTSGSPLHF,TGTGCCAGTGGAGGAACCTCGGGTTCACCCCTCCACTTT,TRBV19,TRBJ1-6,.,few
CASSPQGVTEAFF,TGTGCCAGCAGCCCCCAGGGGGTCACTGAAGCTTTCTTT,TRBV5-6,TRBJ1-1,TRBD1,.
CASRTGGRGYTF,TGTGCCAGCAGGACAGGGGGTCGTGGCTACACCTTC,TRBV28,TRBJ1-2,TRBD1,.
CASSIRIASRTSNQPQHF,TGTGCCAGTAGTATTAGGATCGCCTCCCGGACTAGCAATCAGCCCCAGCATTTT,TRBV19,TRBJ1-5,.,.
CASTRTVGGNQPQHF,TGTGCCAGTACTCGAACTGTGGGAGGCAATCAGCCCCAGCATTTT,TRBV19,TRBJ1-5,.,.
CASSEETDTQYF,TGTGCCAGTAGCGAAGAAACAGATACGCAGTATTTT,TRBV19,TRBJ2-3,.,.
CASSAIRTTEAFF,TGTGCCAGCAGCGCTATTCGTACCACTGAAGCTTTCTTT,TRBV7-2,TRBJ1-1,.,.
CASSSRGWTEAFF,TGTGCCAGCAGTTCCAGGGGATGGACTGAAGCTTTCTTT,TRBV27,TRBJ1-1,.,.
CASSAGQTDTQYF,TGTGCCAGCAGCGCGGGGCAGACAGATACGCAGTATTTT,TRBV9,TRBJ2-3,.,.
CASSSGQLSTDTQYF,TGTGCCAGCAGCTCGGGACAGCTTAGCACAGATACGCAGTATTTT,TRBV13,TRBJ2-3,TRBD1,.
CASSLEGVYGYTF,TGTGCCAGCAGCTTGGAAGGGGTGTATGGCTACACCTTC,TRBV7-9,TRBJ1-2,.,.
CASSRTGVGDYGYTF,TGTGCCAGCAGTCGCACAGGGGTGGGAGACTATGGCTACACCTTC,TRBV27,TRBJ1-2,TRBD1,.
CASSLIVTGELFF,TGTGCCAGCAGTTTAATAGTCACCGGGGAGCTGTTTTTT,TRBV27,TRBJ2-2,.,.
CASSRTGAAYEQYF,TGTGCCAGCAGTAGGACAGGGGCGGCCTACGAGCAGTACTTC,TRBV28,TRBJ2-7,TRBD1,.
CSVGGLRNTEAFF,TGCAGCGTTGGGGGACTCCGGAACACTGAAGCTTTCTTT,TRBV29-1,TRBJ1-1,.,.
CSAGTVSYNEQFF,TGCAGCGCCGGGACAGTTAGTTACAATGAGCAGTTCTTC,TRBV29-1,TRBJ2-1,TRBD1,.
CASSSLGAGNTEAFF,TGCGCCAGCAGCTCACTGGGGGCGGGGAACACTGAAGCTTTCTTT,TRBV5-1,TRBJ1-1,.,.
CASSRGQGAYEQYF,TGTGCCAGCAGCCGCGGACAGGGGGCCTACGAGCAGTACTTC,TRBV9,TRBJ2-7,TRBD1,.
CASSGPGTFGYTF,TGTGCCAGCAGCGGGCCAGGGACATTTGGCTACACCTTC,TRBV9,TRBJ1-2,.,.
CASSLIWNTGELFF,TGTGCCAGCAGCTTAATTTGGAACACCGGGGAGCTGTTTTTT,TRBV7-9,TRBJ2-2,.,.
CASSNYRAFYGYTF,TGTGCCAGCAGCAATTACAGGGCCTTCTATGGCTACACCTTC,TRBV5-8,TRBJ1-2,.,.
CASSAIDVTDTQYF,TGCGCCAGCAGCGCAATAGACGTCACAGATACGCAGTATTTT,TRBV5-1,TRBJ2-3,.,once
CAWSRGSGANVLTF,TGTGCCTGGAGTCGGGGTTCCGGGGCCAACGTCCTGACTTTC,TRBV30,TRBJ2-6,.,.
CASSPPGGRNNEQFF,TGTGCCAGCAGCCCCCCTGGGGGTCGCAACAATGAGCAGTTCTTC,TRBV5-4,TRBJ2-1,.,.
CASYRNTGELFF,TGTGCCAGCTACAGGAACACCGGGGAGCTGTTTTTT,TRBV28,TRBJ2-2,.,.
CASSSLLGQGRQPQHF,TGTGCCAGCAGTTCCCTCCTGGGACAGGGACGACAGCCCCAGCATTTT,TRBV6-2/TRBV6-3,TRBJ1-5,TRBD1,.
CASSPASTGELFF,TGTGCCAGCTCACCGGCGAGCACCGGGGAGCTGTTTTTT,TRBV18,TRBJ2-2,.,many
CASSTQQGNTGELFF,TGTGCCAGCAGCACTCAGCAGGGGAACACCGGGGAGCTGTTTTTT,TRBV7-6,TRBJ2-2,.,once
CASTLAGGGDTQYF,TGTGCCAGCACCTTAGCGGGAGGAGGAGATACGCAGTATTTT,TRBV7-9,TRBJ2-3,TRBD2,.
CSVAVTGVKAFF,TGCAGCGTTGCGGTCACAGGGGTCAAAGCTTTCTTT,TRBV29-1,TRBJ1-1,TRBD1,.
CASSKPLFSNEQFF,TGTGCCAGTAGTAAGCCCCTTTTTTCCAATGAGCAGTTCTTC,TRBV19,TRBJ2-1,.,.
CASSFVGNSYEQYF,TGCGCCAGCAGCTTTGTTGGGAACTCCTACGAGCAGTACTTC,TRBV5-1,TRBJ2-7,.,.
CASADRGWAGGTGELFF,TGTGCTAGCGCGGACAGGGGGTGGGCCGGCGGCACCGGGGAGCTGTTTTTT,TRBV12-5,TRBJ2-2,TRBD1,.
CASSSTSGTRLF,TGTGCCAGCAGTTCGACTAGCGGGACCCGGCTATTT,TRBV7-2,TRBJ2-3,TRBD2,.
CASSFPQGRIGANVLTF,TGTGCCAGCAGCTTCCCGCAGGGGAGAATAGGGGCCAACGTCCTGACTTTC,TRBV7-9,TRBJ2-6,.,.
CASSPPAQGNEQYF,TGTGCCAGCAGCCCACCCGCACAGGGCAACGAGCAGTACTTC,TRBV11-2,TRBJ2-7,.,.
CASSQLSDRGTDTQYF,TGTGCCAGCAGCCAACTCTCGGACAGGGGAACAGATACGCAGTATTTT,TRBV3-1/TRBV3-2,TRBJ2-3,TRBD1,.
CASSSTGGTEAFF,TGCGCCAGCAGCAGTACAGGGGGAACTGAAGCTTTCTTT,TRBV5-1,TRBJ1-1,TRBD1,few
CASSVEQGYYDEQYF,TGTGCCAGCAGCGTAGAACAGGGTTATTACGACGAGCAGTACTTC,TRBV9,TRBJ2-7,.,.
CASSPGTGENQPQHF,TGTGCCAGCTCACCAGGGACAGGCGAGAATCAGCCCCAGCATTTT,TRBV18,TRBJ1-5,TRBD1,once
CASSLLRGGAKYF,TGTGCCAGCAGTTTATTGCGCGGGGGGGCTAAGTATTTT,TRBV27,TRBJ2-3,TRBD2,.
CASSISTSLTYEQYF,TGTGCCAGTAGTATATCGACCTCTCTAACTTACGAGCAGTACTTC,TRBV19,TRBJ2-7,.,.
CASSYSRVGDTEAFF,TGTGCCAGCAGTTACTCCCGGGTGGGGGACACTGAAGCTTTCTTT,TRBV6-6,TRBJ1-1,.,.
CASTPGAVYGYTF,TGTGCCAGCACCCCAGGGGCAGTCTATGGCTACACCTTC,TRBV7-8,TRBJ1-2,.,.
CASSLEGRTSGRVSGYNEQFF,TGCGCCAGCAGCTTGGAAGGAAGGACTAGCGGGAGGGTTTCGGGTTACAATGAGCAGTTCTTC,TRBV5-1,TRBJ2-1,TRBD2,.